These 5 T cell receptor beta chains share one sample of origin, sequenced in a study of T cells expressing NK-cell markers. TCRdb reanalyzed the 5' RACE reads, giving one entry per CDR3 protein sequence and no DNA. In total, the table holds 150,000 or so distinct CDR3 sequences. The sequenced material came from blood T cells: a sorted CD56 or NKG2C T cell subset, CD4+ or CD8+ T cells, or bulk PBMC T cells (not recorded which). The receptors here all came from a woman between 18 and 70 years old in good health.

This chain joins TRBV5-1 and TRBJ2-3; TCRdb reports TRBD2, a call that lacks DNA to check it against. The CDR3 runs 16 residues. The germline V gene has CDR1 SGHRS and CDR2 YFSETQ. This CDR3 reads CASSSLRTRGADTQYF.

The CDR3 sequence is CATSREGLLGEQFF. V and J are TRBV15 and TRBJ2-1. The CDR3 covers 14 residues. CDR1 and CDR2 (germline): LNHNV, YYDKDF (reference sequence).

The J gene is TRBJ1-6, the V gene TRBV3-1. Looked up from germline, CDR1 is LGHDT and CDR2 is YNNKEL (reference sequence). This CDR3 contains 16 residues. CDR3 residues: CASSSIEQRMGSPLHF.

V is TRBV4-1 and J is TRBJ1-2. The germline V gene encodes CDR1 MGHRA and CDR2 YSYEKL. The CDR3 runs 14 residues. This CDR3 is CASSQAWAGGGYTF.

The V gene is TRBV5-5, the J gene TRBJ2-3; TCRdb picks TRBD1, but there is no DNA to check that call. Germline CDR1 reads SGHKS; CDR2 reads YYEKEE (reference sequence). CDR3 length: 16 amino acids. The CDR3 loop is CASSLGGQGPTDTQYF.